This T cell receptor (beta chain) was sequenced in a study of blood T cell repertoires in COVID-19. V shed 1 base, J shed 0 bases, and the junction held 5 bases outside the gene matches. Germline lookup yields CDR1 SGHKS and CDR2 YYEKEE (reference sequence). The CDR3 consists of 17 residues. In the original workflow: Amplifying reference gene primers gave estimates of nucleated cell counts. Measured with immunoSEQ multiplex PCR; TCRdb has only the in-frame clones, and not every one. The D gene and trimming were derived from the DNA, and the V and J assignments and clone size from that table. The table records some 200,000 clones, approximately 80% of them present only once. Clinical history reported by participants formed the basis on which cohorts were assigned.

Material: PBMCs or T cells enriched from blood (not recorded which). The clonotype originates from a woman between 40 and 55 years old with acute COVID-19. The chain joins TRBV5-5 to TRBJ1-3, with 9 positions matching TRBD1. For the CDR3, the DNA is TGTGCCAGCAGCTTGTCGGGACAGGGTGTCTCTGGAAACACCATATATTTT. This encodes CASSLSGQGVSGNTIYF.